The 20 T cell receptor beta chains presented below share a single source sample, sequenced in a study of beta chain features in type 1 diabetes (dated by TCRdb to between 2018 and 2020). The library came from the immunoSEQ multiplex PCR assay. The entire amount of isolated RNA was reverse transcribed using the High Capacity cDNA Reverse Transcription Kit, so the sequenced TCRB transcripts were expressed ones. TCRdb took over this immuneACCESS table, retaining in-frame rearrangements with V and J assigned. Such tables are incomplete; in checked studies, under half of the missing clones stem from an unresolved V gene, and the remainder is unexplained. The sample table lists under 450,000 clones, approximately 15% of them with a count of one. Of the sample, 0.035% to 0.045% is held by the ten largest clones. The sequenced sample was naive CD4+ T cells from blood. The cell subset or site label of this sample denotes: true naive CD4+ T cells. These receptors came from a man aged 25 to 45 in good health.

This clone was observed at least ten times. The genes are TRBV10-3 and TRBJ2-4; the D is unclear. Trimming left V 2 bases short and J 0 bases short, with 5 bases between. The CDR3 consists of 14 residues. In germline, CDR1 is ENHRY, CDR2 SYGVKD. The CDR3 here is CAISEDKAKNIQYF. Here the CDR3 DNA reads TGTGCCATCAGTGAGGACAAAGCCAAAAACATTCAGTACTTC.

The sample holds a few counts of this clone. V is TRBV9 and J is TRBJ1-1; D is possibly TRBD1 (5 bases). The CDR3 is 12 amino acids. Looked up from germline, CDR1 is SGDLS and CDR2 is YYNGEE. The V end lost 0 bases, the J end lost 8 bases, and 8 bases lay between the germline ends. For the CDR3, the DNA is TGTGCCAGCAGCGTAGACCAGGGAGAAGCTTTCTTT. This translates into CASSVDQGEAFF.

This clone was detected only a few times. The same CDR3 is also encoded by other DNA sequences in this sample. V usage is TRBV2 and J usage is TRBJ1-1; D not certain. The length of the CDR3 is 11 residues. The V and J ends lost 6 bases and 2 bases respectively, with 4 bases between them. Germline values: CDR1 SNHLY, CDR2 FYNNEI. CDR3 sequence: CASRLNTEAFF. CDR3 DNA: TGTGCCAGCAGGTTAAACACTGAAGCTTTCTTT.

V is TRBV6-1 and J is TRBJ2-1; 8 nucleotides line up with TRBD2. The ends lost 1 base at V and 6 bases at J; junction bases unmatched: 8. CDR3 length equals 16 residues. Per the germline V gene, CDR1 is MNHNS and CDR2 is SASEGT. CDR3 protein: CASSEVGTRGANEQFF. The CDR3 DNA reads TGTGCCAGCAGTGAAGTTGGGACTAGAGGGGCCAATGAGCAGTTCTTC.

The chain carries TRBV29-1 and TRBJ1-2, with 7 bases lining up with TRBD1. V lost 6 bases and J lost 4; bases outside the gene matches: 11. Germline V gene lookup returns CDR1 SQVTM and CDR2 ANQGSEA. This CDR3 has 14 amino acids. The CDR3 here is CSVLKQGLSYGYTF. The DNA of the CDR3 is TGCAGCGTCCTGAAACAGGGGCTCTCCTATGGCTACACCTTC.

This chain links TRBV11-2 with TRBJ2-3; D is perhaps TRBD2 (5 bases). CDR1 and CDR2 from the germline V gene are SGHAT and FQNNGV. Deletions cut 7 bases from V and 5 bases from J, with 16 bases between. The CDR3 extends over 14 amino acids. The CDR3 DNA reads as TGTGCCAGCAACGGACTCCGGTTCCGAGATACGCAGTATTTT. This codes for CASNGLRFRDTQYF.

This clone was counted only a few times. This chain uses TRBV5-1 with TRBJ2-5, with 8 bases identical to TRBD2. This CDR3 is 14 amino acids long. The V gene's germline CDR1 is SGHRS and CDR2 YFSETQ. J lost 1 base, V lost 4 bases, and 3 bases had no gene match. CDR3 loop: CASSNGLAQETQYF. For the CDR3, the DNA is TGCGCCAGCAGCAACGGACTAGCCCAAGAGACCCAGTACTTC. Full variable domain (missing parts from reference TRBV5-1 and TRBJ2-5): KAGVTQTPRYLIKTRGQQVTLSCSPISGHRSVSWYQQTPGQGLQFLFEYFSETQRNKGNFPGRFSGRQFSNSRSEMNVSTLELGDSALYLCASSNGLAQETQYFGPGTRLLVL.

This rearrangement joins TRBV29-1 to TRBJ2-2; D is unclear. CDR3 length: 14 residues. Deletions cut 1 base from V and 1 base from J, with 7 bases between. Germline V gene data show CDR1 as SQVTM and CDR2 as ANQGSEA. The CDR3 coding sequence is TGCAGCGTTGAAGGATGGCGGAACACCGGGGAGCTGTTTTTT. Translating it yields CSVEGWRNTGELFF.

This clone turned up a few times. V is TRBV29-1 and J is TRBJ1-1; D possibly corresponds to TRBD1 (6 bases). This CDR3 region has 10 residues. The germline V and J ends were trimmed by 6 bases and 7 bases, with 9 bases remaining between them. Germline V gene sequence: CDR1 SQVTM, CDR2 ANQGSEA. In nucleotides, the CDR3 is TGCAGCGTGGGGGACAATGAAGCTTTCTTT. Protein sequence: CSVGDNEAFF.

This clone came up a few times. The chain has TRBV30 and TRBJ2-6, with no clear D. Trimming pared 2 bases from V and 0 bases from J, leaving 14 bases between. The CDR3 is made up of 17 amino acids. Germline loops: CDR1 GTSNPN, CDR2 SVGIG (reference sequence). CDR3 sequence reads: CAWSTTRLVSGANVLTF. DNA of the CDR3: TGTGCCTGGAGTACCACGAGGCTTGTCTCTGGGGCCAACGTCCTGACTTTC.

The sample holds a few counts of this clone. The chain has TRBV6-5 and TRBJ2-1, with D possibly TRBD2 on 6 matching bases. Germline loops: CDR1 MNHEY, CDR2 SVGAGI. The CDR3 is made up of 14 amino acids. V lost 7 bases and J 0 bases, leaving 10 bases between the germline ends. The CDR3 coding sequence is TGTGCCAGCATGGCGGGGAGCTCCTACAATGAGCAGTTCTTC. This gives the protein CASMAGSSYNEQFF.

This clone was found a few times. The chain uses TRBV11-2 and TRBJ2-3; 7 nucleotides match TRBD2. The CDR3 is made up of 17 amino acids. Losses at the gene ends were 5 bases for V and 1 base for J; bases not matched to a gene: 12. CDR1 SGHAT and CDR2 FQNNGV come from the germline V gene. CDR3 residues: CASSNNVGGPRTDTQYF. CDR3 in DNA: TGTGCCAGCAGCAATAATGTGGGAGGGCCTCGCACAGATACGCAGTATTTT.

The sample holds a few counts of this clone. The V and J genes are TRBV7-2 and TRBJ2-7, with a weak D call TRBD1 (5 bases). This CDR3 has 13 amino acids. The V gene lost 5 bases and the J gene lost 2 bases, with 10 bases spanning the gap. Germline V gene data show CDR1 as SGHTA and CDR2 as FQGNSA. CDR3 DNA: TGTGCCAGCAGCCCCAGGGTCGCCTACGAGCAGTACTTC. Protein sequence: CASSPRVAYEQYF. Variable domain in full (rest from reference TRBV7-2 and TRBJ2-7): GAGVSQSPSNKVTEKGKDVELRCDPISGHTALYWYRQSLGQGLEFLIYFQGNSAPDKSGLPSDRFSAERTGGSVSTLTIQRTQQEDSAVYLCASSPRVAYEQYFGPGTRLTVT.

This clone was observed a single time. The V and J genes are TRBV9 and TRBJ2-5; possible D gene TRBD1, 6 bases. The germline V gene encodes CDR1 SGDLS and CDR2 YYNGEE. The CDR3 runs 16 residues. Deletions cut 0 bases from V and 0 bases from J, with 12 bases between. The CDR3 coding sequence is TGTGCCAGCAGCGTAGCGGGCAGGGGAGACCAAGAGACCCAGTACTTC. It translates to CASSVAGRGDQETQYF.

This clone has at least ten counts. Other DNA sequences in this specimen translate into the identical CDR3. The chain carries TRBV10-3 and TRBJ2-5; no clear D gene. The germline CDR1 and CDR2 sequences are ENHRY and SYGVKD. This CDR3 comprises 11 residues. The V end was cut by 2 bases, the J end by 4 bases, with 2 bases between. This CDR3 is CAISEGETQYF. The CDR3 coding sequence is TGTGCCATCAGTGAGGGAGAGACCCAGTACTTC.

This CDR3 is CATGDRSGYTF. The CDR3 region has the DNA TGTGCCACGGGGGACAGAAGTGGCTACACCTTC. The J gene is TRBJ1-2, the V gene TRBV28, with 7 bases that match TRBD1. This CDR3 region has 11 residues. CDR1 is MDHEN, CDR2 SYDVKM, per germline. V lost 10 bases to trimming and J lost 7 bases; unmatched junction nucleotides: 6.

This clone was counted between two and nine times. This rearrangement joins TRBV7-2 to TRBJ2-7; TRBD1 matches at 7 bases. Unmatched junction bases numbered 7, after V lost 5 bases and J lost 6 bases. Germline V gene sequence: CDR1 SGHTA, CDR2 FQGNSA. This CDR3 has 13 residues. The CDR3 DNA follows: TGTGCCAGCAGCGAACCTACAGGGGTCGAGCAGTACTTC. It encodes CASSEPTGVEQYF.

CDR3 amino acids: CASSLLAPGTSSSYEQYF. The CDR3 region has the DNA TGTGCCAGCAGCTTACTCGCCCCCGGGACGTCGAGCTCCTACGAGCAGTACTTC. This chain joins TRBV7-9 and TRBJ2-7; D might be TRBD1 or TRBD2, each matching 5 bases. Germline V lookup: CDR1 SEHNR, CDR2 FQNEAQ (reference sequence). Trimming cost V 2 bases and J 0 bases, with 20 bases left between them. CDR3 length: 18 amino acids.

This chain joins TRBV14 and TRBJ1-5; D is ambiguous. V dropped 1 base and J dropped 4 bases, with 11 bases sitting between them. The CDR3 has 15 residues. The germline V gene has CDR1 SGHDN and CDR2 FVKESK. CDR3 protein: CASSQGGTGNQPQHF. The CDR3 coding sequence is TGTGCCAGCAGCCAAGGGGGAACGGGGAATCAGCCCCAGCATTTT.

This clone was picked up a small number of times. V is TRBV7-9 and J is TRBJ2-2; D gene unclear. The V end was cut by 8 bases, the J end by 1 base, with 8 bases between. Germline CDR1 SEHNR, CDR2 FQNEAQ (reference sequence). CDR3 size: 13 residues. Here the CDR3 DNA reads TGTGCCAGCTCCCGGATGAACACCGGGGAGCTGTTTTTT. The encoded protein is CASSRMNTGELFF.